This TCR beta chain was identified in a study of blood T cell repertoires in COVID-19. Study context: From T cells, B-cell-depleted T cells, or PBMCs came the material, which was cDNA or gDNA.

Methods used by the authors: Estimation of nucleated cell counts relied on the amplification of reference gene primers. Generated by immunoSEQ multiplex PCR, the TCRdb table keeps only in-frame clones and is missing some. That table supplies the V and J calls and clone size; D and trimming were determined from the DNA. The sample consists of tens of thousands of clones, 74% of them appearing once. Germline CDR1 reads LGHDT; CDR2 reads YNNKEL (reference sequence). Trimming cost V 4 bases and J 4 bases; bases outside gene matches: 10. The CDR3 loop spans 16 amino acids. Material: peripheral blood. The chain joins TRBV3-1 (or the pseudogene TRBV3-2) to TRBJ2-1; 7 bases map to TRBD2. The source is a woman aged 80 or over with acute or convalescent COVID-19. The CDR3 DNA reads TGTGCCAGCAGCCTCCGGGACTATGGGGCGTACAATGAGCAGTTCTTC. Encoded protein: CASSLRDYGAYNEQFF.